The clone carrying this T cell receptor (beta chain) was seen only a few times. These data belong to a study of T-cell reconstitution after alpha-beta-depleted transplantation in children. The CDR3 totals 14 residues. Germline-derived CDR1 and CDR2 are SGHTA and FQGNSA. V lost 2 bases, J lost 2 bases, and 10 bases lay in between. It was with unique molecular identifiers that the TCRbeta library was prepared. TCRdb re-derived calls from the PCR reads in MiXCR, one entry per CDR3 protein. The table lists hundreds of thousands of distinct CDR3 sequences, roughly 33% of them singletons. This receptor was taken from a human donor who donated a stem cell graft to a child with aplastic anemia. The chain couples TRBV7-2 to TRBJ2-7; a possible D gene is TRBD2 (5 bases). This sample comprised PBMCs from the stem cell graft donor, obtained from the stem cell graft. The CDR3 bases are TGTGCCAGCAGCTTAAACAGCGGTGCCTACGAGCAGTACTTC. Its translation is CASSLNSGAYEQYF.